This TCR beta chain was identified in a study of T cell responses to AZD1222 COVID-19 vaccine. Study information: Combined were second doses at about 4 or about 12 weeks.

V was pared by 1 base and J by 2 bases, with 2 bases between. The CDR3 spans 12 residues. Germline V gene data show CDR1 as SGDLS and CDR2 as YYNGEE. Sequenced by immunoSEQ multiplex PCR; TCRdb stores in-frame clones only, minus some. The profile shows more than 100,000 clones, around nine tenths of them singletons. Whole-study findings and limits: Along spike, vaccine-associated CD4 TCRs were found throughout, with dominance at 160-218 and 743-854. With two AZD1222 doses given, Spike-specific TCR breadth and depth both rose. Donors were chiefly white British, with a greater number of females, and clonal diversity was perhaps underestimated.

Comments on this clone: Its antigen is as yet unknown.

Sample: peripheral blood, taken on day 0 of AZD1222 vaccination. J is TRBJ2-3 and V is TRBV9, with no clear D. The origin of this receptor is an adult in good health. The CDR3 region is CASSVNTDTQYF. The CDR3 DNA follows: TGTGCCAGCAGCGTAAACACAGATACGCAGTATTTT.